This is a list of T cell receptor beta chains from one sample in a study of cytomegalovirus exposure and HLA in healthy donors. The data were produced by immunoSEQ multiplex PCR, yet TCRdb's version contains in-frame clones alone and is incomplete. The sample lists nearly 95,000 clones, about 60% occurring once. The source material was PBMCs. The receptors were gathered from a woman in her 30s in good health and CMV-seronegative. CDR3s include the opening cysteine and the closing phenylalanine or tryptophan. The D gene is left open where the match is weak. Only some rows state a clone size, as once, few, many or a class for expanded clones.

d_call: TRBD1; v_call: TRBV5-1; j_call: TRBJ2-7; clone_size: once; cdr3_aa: CASSTTGTGVYEQYF; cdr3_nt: TGCGCCAGCAGCACGACCGGGACAGGGGTCTACGAGCAGTACTTC
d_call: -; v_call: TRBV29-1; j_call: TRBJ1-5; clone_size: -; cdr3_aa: CSVAEDGKNQPQHF; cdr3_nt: TGCAGCGTAGCAGAGGACGGGAAAAATCAGCCCCAGCATTTT
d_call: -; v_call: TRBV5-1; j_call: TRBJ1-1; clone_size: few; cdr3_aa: CASSLGRDRAEAFF; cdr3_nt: TGCGCCAGCAGCTTGGGCAGGGATCGGGCTGAAGCTTTCTTT
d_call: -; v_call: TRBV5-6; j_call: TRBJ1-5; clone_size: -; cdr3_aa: CASSFSSRRPQHF; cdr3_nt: TGTGCCAGCAGCTTTTCTTCCAGGCGGCCCCAGCATTTT
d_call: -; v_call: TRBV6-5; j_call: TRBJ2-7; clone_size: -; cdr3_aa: CASSKLTGYEQYF; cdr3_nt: TGTGCCAGCAGTAAATTAACAGGTTACGAGCAGTACTTC
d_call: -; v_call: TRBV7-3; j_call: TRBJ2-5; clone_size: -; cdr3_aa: CASSLKSDSQETQYF; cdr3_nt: TGTGCCAGCAGCTTAAAATCGGACAGCCAAGAGACCCAGTACTTC
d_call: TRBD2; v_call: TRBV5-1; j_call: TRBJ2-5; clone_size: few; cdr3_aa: CASRAGGAPQETQYF; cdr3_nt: TGCGCCAGCAGGGCGGGGGGCGCCCCCCAAGAGACCCAGTACTTC
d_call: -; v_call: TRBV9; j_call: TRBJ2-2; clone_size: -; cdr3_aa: CASSVSQGGTGELFF; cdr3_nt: TGTGCCAGCAGCGTCTCACAGGGCGGCACCGGGGAGCTGTTTTTT
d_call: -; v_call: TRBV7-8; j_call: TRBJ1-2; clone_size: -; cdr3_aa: CASSLGGGYGYTF; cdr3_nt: TGTGCCAGCAGCTTAGGGGGGGGTTATGGCTACACCTTC
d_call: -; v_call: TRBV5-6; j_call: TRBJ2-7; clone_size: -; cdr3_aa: CASSPGDRRGRGEQYF; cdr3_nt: TGTGCCAGCAGCCCCGGTGACCGCAGGGGCCGGGGCGAGCAGTACTTC
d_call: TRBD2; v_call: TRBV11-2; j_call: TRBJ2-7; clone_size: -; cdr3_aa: CASQPLSGTSYEQYF; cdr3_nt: TGTGCCAGCCAGCCCCTTAGCGGGACCAGCTACGAGCAGTACTTC
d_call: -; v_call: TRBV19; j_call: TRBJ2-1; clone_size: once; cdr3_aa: CASSIDHGSGVNNEQFF; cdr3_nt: TGTGCCAGTAGTATAGATCATGGCTCAGGGGTTAACAATGAGCAGTTCTTC
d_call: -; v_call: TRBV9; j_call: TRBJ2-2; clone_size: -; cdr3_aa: CASSHVVVAGELFF; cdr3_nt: TGTGCCAGCAGCCACGTAGTGGTAGCCGGGGAGCTGTTTTTT
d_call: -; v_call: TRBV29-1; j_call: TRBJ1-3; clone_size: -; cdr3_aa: CSSEVPASKGNTIYF; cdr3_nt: TGCAGCTCCGAGGTCCCAGCCTCAAAAGGAAACACCATATATTTT
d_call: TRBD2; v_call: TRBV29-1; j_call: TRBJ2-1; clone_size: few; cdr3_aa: CSVYGMFQRGPSNEQFF; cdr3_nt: TGCAGCGTTTACGGAATGTTCCAGCGGGGGCCAAGCAATGAGCAGTTCTTC
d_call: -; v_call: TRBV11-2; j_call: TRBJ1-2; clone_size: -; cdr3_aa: CASSLLNYGYTF; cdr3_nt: TGTGCCAGCAGCTTACTGAACTATGGCTACACCTTC
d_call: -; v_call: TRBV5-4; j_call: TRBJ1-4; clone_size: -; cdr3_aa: CASSLRSQGLSEKLFF; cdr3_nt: TGTGCCAGCAGCTTGAGGTCCCAGGGACTAAGTGAAAAACTGTTTTTT
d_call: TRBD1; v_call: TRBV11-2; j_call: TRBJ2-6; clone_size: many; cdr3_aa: CASSLDLDRAQDSGANVLTF; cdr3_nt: TGTGCCAGCAGCTTAGACCTTGACAGGGCTCAAGACTCTGGGGCCAACGTCCTGACTTTC
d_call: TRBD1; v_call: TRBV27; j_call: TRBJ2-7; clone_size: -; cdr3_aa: CALPRQGDEQYF; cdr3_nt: TGTGCCCTCCCGAGACAGGGTGATGAGCAGTACTTC
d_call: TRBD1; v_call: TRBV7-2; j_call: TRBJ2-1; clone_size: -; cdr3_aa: CASSFRTGPYNEQFF; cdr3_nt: TGTGCCAGCAGCTTCAGGACAGGGCCCTACAATGAGCAGTTCTTC
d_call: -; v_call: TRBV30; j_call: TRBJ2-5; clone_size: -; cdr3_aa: CARQTGRETQYF; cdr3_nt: TGTGCCCGTCAGACAGGGAGGGAGACCCAGTACTTC
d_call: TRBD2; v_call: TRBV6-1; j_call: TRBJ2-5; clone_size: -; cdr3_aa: CASSALAGGPGETQYF; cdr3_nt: TGTGCCAGCAGTGCACTAGCGGGGGGGCCGGGGGAGACCCAGTACTTC
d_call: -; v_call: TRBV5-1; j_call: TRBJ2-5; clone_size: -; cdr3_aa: CASSLALRGETQYF; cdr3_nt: TGCGCCAGCAGCTTGGCCCTTCGGGGGGAGACCCAGTACTTC
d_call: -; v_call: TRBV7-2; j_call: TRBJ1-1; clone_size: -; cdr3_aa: CASSSPGVGTEAFF; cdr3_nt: TGTGCCAGCAGCTCCCCGGGGGTTGGGACTGAAGCTTTCTTT
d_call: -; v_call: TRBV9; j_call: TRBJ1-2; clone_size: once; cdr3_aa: CASSVSTANYGYTF; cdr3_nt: TGTGCCAGCAGCGTATCGACAGCTAACTATGGCTACACCTTC
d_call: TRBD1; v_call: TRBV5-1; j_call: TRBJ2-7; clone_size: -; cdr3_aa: CASSSGTGGSYEQYF; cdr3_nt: TGCGCCAGCAGCTCAGGGACAGGGGGGTCCTACGAGCAGTACTTC
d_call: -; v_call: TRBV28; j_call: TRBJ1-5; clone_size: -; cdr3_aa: CASSPGGYDQPQHF; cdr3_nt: TGTGCCAGCAGTCCCGGGGGTTACGATCAGCCCCAGCATTTT
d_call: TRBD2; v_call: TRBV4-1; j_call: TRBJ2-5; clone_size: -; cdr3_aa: CASSSPGLAGGETQYF; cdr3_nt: TGCGCCAGCAGCTCCCCGGGACTAGCGGGAGGAGAGACCCAGTACTTC
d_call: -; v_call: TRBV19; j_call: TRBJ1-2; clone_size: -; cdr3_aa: CASSLETGRNYYGYTF; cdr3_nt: TGTGCCAGTAGCCTCGAGACAGGACGTAACTACTATGGCTACACCTTC
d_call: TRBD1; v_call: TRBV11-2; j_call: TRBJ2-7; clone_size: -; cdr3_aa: CASSEGTGVGYEQYF; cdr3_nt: TGTGCCAGCAGCGAAGGGACAGGGGTTGGCTACGAGCAGTACTTC
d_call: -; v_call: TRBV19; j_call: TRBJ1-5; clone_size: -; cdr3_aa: CASSITGRSDQPQHF; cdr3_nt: TGTGCCAGTAGTATTACAGGGAGAAGCGATCAGCCCCAGCATTTT
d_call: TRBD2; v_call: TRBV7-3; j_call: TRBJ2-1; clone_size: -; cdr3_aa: CASSPGLAAAEQFF; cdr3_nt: TGTGCCAGCAGCCCGGGACTAGCGGCAGCGGAGCAGTTCTTC
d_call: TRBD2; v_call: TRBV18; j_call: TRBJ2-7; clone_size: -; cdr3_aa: CASSSVAGGLEQYF; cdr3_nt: TGTGCCAGCTCATCCGTAGCGGGAGGGCTCGAGCAGTACTTC
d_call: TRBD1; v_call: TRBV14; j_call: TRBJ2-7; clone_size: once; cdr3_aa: CASSPTGTVYEQYF; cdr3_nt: TGTGCCAGCAGCCCAACCGGGACAGTCTACGAGCAGTACTTC
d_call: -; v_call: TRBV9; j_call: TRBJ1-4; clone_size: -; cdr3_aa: CASSYSGSTNEKLFF; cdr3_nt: TGTGCCAGCAGCTACTCAGGGTCGACTAATGAAAAACTGTTTTTT
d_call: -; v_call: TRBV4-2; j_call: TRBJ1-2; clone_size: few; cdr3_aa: CASSQDLTGTANYGYTF; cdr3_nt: TGTGCCAGCAGCCAAGATCTGACAGGCACAGCTAACTATGGCTACACCTTC
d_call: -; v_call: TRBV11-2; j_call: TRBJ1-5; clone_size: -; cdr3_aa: CASSPQGGRNQPQHF; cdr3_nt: TGTGCCAGCAGCCCCCAGGGCGGTCGCAATCAGCCCCAGCATTTT
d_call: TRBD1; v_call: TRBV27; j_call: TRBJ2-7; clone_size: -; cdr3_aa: CASSQFPGQGAYEQYF; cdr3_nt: TGTGCCAGCAGTCAATTTCCGGGACAGGGCGCCTACGAGCAGTACTTC
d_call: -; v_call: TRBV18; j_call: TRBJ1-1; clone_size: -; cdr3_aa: CASSVGWGDPNTEAFF; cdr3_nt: TGTGCCAGCTCAGTAGGATGGGGGGACCCAAACACTGAAGCTTTCTTT
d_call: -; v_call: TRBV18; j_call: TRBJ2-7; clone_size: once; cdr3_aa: CASSPAYEQYF; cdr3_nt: TGTGCCAGCTCACCAGCGTACGAGCAGTACTTC
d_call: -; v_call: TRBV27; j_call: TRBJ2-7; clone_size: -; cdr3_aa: CASGSSGYEQYF; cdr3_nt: TGTGCCAGCGGAAGCAGCGGGTACGAGCAGTACTTC
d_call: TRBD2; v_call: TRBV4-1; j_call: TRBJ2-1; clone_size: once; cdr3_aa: CASSSSPSGAYSEQFF; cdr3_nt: TGCGCCAGCAGCTCATCGCCTAGCGGAGCTTACAGTGAGCAGTTCTTC
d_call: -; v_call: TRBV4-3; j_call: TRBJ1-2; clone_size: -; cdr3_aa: CASSQENFAGYYGYTF; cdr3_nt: TGCGCCAGCAGCCAAGAAAACTTTGCCGGGTACTATGGCTACACCTTC
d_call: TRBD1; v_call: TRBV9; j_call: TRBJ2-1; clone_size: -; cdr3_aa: CASSGTGVGLNEQFF; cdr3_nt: TGTGCCAGCAGCGGCACAGGGGTCGGACTCAATGAGCAGTTCTTC
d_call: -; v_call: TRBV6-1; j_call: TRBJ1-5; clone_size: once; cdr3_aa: CASSETGLQHF; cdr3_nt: TGTGCCAGCAGCGAAACAGGGCTCCAGCATTTT
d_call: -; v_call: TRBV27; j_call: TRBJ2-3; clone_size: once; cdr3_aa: CASSDGTFLSDTQYF; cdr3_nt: TGTGCCAGCAGTGACGGGACTTTTCTCTCAGATACGCAGTATTTT
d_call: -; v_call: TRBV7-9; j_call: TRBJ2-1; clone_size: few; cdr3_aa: CASSLAFDRRDEQFF; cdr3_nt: TGTGCCAGCAGCTTAGCGTTCGACCGGAGGGATGAGCAGTTCTTC
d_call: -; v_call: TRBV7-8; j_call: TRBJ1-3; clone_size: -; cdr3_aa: CASSPRGAGAGNTIYF; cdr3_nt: TGTGCCAGCAGCCCCCGGGGGGCAGGGGCTGGAAACACCATATATTTT